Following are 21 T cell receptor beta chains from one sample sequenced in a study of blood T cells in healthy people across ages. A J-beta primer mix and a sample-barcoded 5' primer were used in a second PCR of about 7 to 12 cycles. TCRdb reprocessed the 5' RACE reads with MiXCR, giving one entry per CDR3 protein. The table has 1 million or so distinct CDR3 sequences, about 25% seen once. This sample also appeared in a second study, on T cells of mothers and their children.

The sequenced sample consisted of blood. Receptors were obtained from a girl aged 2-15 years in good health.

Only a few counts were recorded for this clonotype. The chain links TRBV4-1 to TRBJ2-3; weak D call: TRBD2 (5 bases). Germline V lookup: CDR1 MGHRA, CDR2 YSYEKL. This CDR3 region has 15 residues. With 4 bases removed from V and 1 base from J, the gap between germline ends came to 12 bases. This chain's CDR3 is CASSLEGSGTDTQYF. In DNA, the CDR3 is TGCGCCAGCAGCCTAGAAGGGAGTGGCACAGATACGCAGTATTTT.

The CDR3 protein is CASRNGLAGGDRPYEQYF. The CDR3 region has the DNA TGTGCCAGCCGGAACGGACTAGCGGGAGGAGATCGCCCCTACGAGCAGTACTTC. The rearrangement uses TRBV27 and TRBJ2-7; 14 bases line up with TRBD2. V was clipped by 8 bases and J by 2 bases; unmatched bases: 14. CDR3 length: 18 residues. Germline-derived CDR1 and CDR2 are MNHEY and SMNVEV (reference sequence).

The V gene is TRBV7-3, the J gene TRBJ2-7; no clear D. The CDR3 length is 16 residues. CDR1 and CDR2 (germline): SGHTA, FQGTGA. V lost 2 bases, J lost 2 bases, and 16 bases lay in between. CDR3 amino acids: CASSLFVGPRTYEQYF. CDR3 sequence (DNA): TGTGCCAGCAGCTTATTTGTCGGGCCCAGGACCTACGAGCAGTACTTC.

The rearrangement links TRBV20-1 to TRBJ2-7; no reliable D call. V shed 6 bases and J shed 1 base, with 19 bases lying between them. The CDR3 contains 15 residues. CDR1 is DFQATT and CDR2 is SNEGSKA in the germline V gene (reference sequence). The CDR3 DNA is TGCAGTGCCAGGAACAGTCAGACCCCTTCCTACGAGCAGTACTTC. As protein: CSARNSQTPSYEQYF.

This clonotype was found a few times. This CDR3 reads CASSPGQGSFRDTQYF. CDR3 coding DNA: TGCGCCAGCAGCCCGGGACAGGGGAGCTTTCGAGATACGCAGTATTTT. V usage is TRBV5-1 and J usage is TRBJ2-3; 10 bases fit TRBD1. Germline CDR1 SGHRS, CDR2 YFSETQ. Trimming cost V 4 bases and J 5 bases; bases outside gene matches: 10. This CDR3 region has 16 residues.

The CDR3 sequence: CASSSSAQGENTEAFF. The CDR3 nucleotides are TGTGCCAGCAGCTCTTCCGCGCAGGGGGAGAACACTGAAGCTTTCTTT. J is TRBJ1-1 and V is TRBV7-8, with TRBD1 matching over 7 bases. V shed 4 bases and J 1 base; nucleotides not matched to a gene: 9. Looked up from germline, CDR1 is SGHVS and CDR2 is FQNEAQ. This CDR3 has 16 amino acids.

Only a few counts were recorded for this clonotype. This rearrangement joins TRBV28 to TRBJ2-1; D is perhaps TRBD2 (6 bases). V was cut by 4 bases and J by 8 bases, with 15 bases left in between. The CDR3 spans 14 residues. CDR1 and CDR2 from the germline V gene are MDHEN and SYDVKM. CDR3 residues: CASSSRLVGDEQFF. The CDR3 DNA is TGTGCCAGCAGTTCTCGACTAGTGGGGGATGAGCAGTTCTTC.

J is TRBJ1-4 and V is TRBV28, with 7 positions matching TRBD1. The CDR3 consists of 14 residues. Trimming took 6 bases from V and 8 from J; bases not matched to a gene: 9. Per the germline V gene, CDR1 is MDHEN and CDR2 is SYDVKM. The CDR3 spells CASRNFGTAEKLFF. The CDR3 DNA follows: TGTGCCAGCAGAAACTTCGGGACAGCCGAAAAACTGTTTTTT.

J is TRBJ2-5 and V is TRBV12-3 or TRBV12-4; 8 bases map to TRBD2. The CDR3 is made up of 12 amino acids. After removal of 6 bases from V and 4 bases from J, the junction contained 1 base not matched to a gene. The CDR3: CASRGLVETQYF. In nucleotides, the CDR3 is TGTGCCAGCAGGGGACTAGTAGAGACCCAGTACTTC.

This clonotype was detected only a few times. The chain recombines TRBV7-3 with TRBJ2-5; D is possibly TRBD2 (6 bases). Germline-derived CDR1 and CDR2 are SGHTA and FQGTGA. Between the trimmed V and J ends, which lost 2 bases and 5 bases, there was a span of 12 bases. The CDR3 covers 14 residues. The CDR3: CASSLAGNGETQYF. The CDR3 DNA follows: TGTGCCAGCAGCTTAGCGGGGAACGGGGAGACCCAGTACTTC.

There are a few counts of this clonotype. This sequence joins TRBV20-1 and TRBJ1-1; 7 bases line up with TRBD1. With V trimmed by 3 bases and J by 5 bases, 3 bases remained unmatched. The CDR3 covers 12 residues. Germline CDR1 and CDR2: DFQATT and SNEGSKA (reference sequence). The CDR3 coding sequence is TGCAGTGCTAGCAGACAGGGAACTGAAGCTTTCTTT. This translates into CSASRQGTEAFF.

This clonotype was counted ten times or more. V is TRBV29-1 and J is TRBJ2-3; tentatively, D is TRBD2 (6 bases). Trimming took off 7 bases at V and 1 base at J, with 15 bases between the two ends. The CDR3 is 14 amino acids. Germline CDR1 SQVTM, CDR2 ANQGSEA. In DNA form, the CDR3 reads TGCAGCGCACTACCGGGACTTGGCACAGATACGCAGTATTTT. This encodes CSALPGLGTDTQYF.

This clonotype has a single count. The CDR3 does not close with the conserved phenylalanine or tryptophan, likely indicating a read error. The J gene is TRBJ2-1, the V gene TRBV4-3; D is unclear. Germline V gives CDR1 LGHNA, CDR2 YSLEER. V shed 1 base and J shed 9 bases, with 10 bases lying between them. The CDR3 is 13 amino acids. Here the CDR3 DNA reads TGCGCCAGCAGCCAAGCTATGGACGGTGAGCAGTTCTTG. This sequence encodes CASSQAMDGEQFL.

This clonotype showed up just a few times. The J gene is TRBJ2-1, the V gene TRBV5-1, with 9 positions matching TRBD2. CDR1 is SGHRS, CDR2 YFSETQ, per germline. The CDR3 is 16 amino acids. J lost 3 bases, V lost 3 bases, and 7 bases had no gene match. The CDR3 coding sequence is TGCGCCAGCAGCTCGTCCGAGACTAGCGGCTACAATGAGCAGTTCTTC. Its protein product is CASSSSETSGYNEQFF. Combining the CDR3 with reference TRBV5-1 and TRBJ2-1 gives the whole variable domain KAGVTQTPRYLIKTRGQQVTLSCSPISGHRSVSWYQQTPGQGLQFLFEYFSETQRNKGNFPGRFSGRQFSNSRSEMNVSTLELGDSALYLCASSSSETSGYNEQFFGPGTRLTVL.

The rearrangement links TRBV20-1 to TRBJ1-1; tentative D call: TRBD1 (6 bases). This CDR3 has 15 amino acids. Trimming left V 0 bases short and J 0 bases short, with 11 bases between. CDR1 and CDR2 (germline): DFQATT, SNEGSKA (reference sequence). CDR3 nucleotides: TGCAGTGCTAGAGACCACAAGGGGGTGAACACTGAAGCTTTCTTT. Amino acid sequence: CSARDHKGVNTEAFF.

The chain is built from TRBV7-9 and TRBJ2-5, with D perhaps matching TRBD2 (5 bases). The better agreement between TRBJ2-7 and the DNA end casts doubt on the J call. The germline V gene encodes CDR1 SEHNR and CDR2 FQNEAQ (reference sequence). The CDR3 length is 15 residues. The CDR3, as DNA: TGTGCCAGCGGGCATCGGGTAGGCGGGCTTGACGAGCAGTACTTC. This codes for CASGHRVGGLDEQYF.

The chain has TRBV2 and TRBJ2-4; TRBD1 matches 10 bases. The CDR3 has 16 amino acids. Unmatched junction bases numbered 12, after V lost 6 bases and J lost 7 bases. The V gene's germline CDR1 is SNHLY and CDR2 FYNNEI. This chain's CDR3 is CASSYLQTGGQNIQYF. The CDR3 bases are TGTGCCAGCAGCTACCTACAGACAGGGGGCCAGAACATTCAGTACTTC.

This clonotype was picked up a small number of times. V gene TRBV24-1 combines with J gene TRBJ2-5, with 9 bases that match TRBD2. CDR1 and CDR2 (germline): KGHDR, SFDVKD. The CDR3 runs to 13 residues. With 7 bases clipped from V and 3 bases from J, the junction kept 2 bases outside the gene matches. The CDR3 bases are TGTGCCACCAGGGCGGGGGGGGAAGAGACCCAGTACTTC. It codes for CATRAGGEETQYF.

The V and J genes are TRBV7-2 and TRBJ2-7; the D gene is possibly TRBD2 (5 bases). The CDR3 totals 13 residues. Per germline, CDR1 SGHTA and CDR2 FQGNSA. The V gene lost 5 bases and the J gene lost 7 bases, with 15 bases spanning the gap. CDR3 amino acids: CASSLMGEREQYF. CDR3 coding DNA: TGTGCCAGCAGCCTCATGGGCGAGCGGGAGCAGTACTTC.

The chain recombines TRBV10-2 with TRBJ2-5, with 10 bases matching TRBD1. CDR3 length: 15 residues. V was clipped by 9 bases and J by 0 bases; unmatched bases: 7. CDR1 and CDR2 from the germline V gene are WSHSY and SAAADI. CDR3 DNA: TGCGCCAGTTCAACGACAGGGGGCTACCAAGAGACCCAGTACTTC. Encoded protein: CASSTTGGYQETQYF.

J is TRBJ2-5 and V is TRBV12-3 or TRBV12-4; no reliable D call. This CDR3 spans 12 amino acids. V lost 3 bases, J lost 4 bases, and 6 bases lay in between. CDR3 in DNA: TGTGCCAGCAGTTTTCTCCGAGAGACCCAGTACTTC. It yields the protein CASSFLRETQYF.